This T cell receptor (beta chain) was sequenced during a study of CD8+ T cells in alopecia areata. This CDR3 is built from 15 residues. Trimming removed 0 bases at V and 0 bases at J, with 9 bases between. Germline V gives CDR1 LGHNA, CDR2 YNFKEQ. Extracted RNA was reverse transcribed, and the resulting cDNA served as sequencing template. Sequenced by immunoSEQ multiplex PCR; TCRdb stores in-frame clones only, minus some. The sample lists approximately 150,000 clones; around 60% were seen once. Treatment: oral pan-JAK inhibitor, 5-10 mg twice daily. The sequences come from CD4+ T cells sorted from blood, collected at week 24, from a patient treated with tofacitinib. The chain carries TRBV4-2 and TRBJ2-7; D remains ambiguous. The source is a human donor with alopecia areata. CDR3 loop: CASSQDWRPSYEQYF. Here the CDR3 DNA reads TGTGCCAGCAGCCAAGATTGGCGACCCTCCTACGAGCAGTACTTC.